A single sample gave rise to the 27 T cell receptor beta chains below, sequenced in a study of glioma-infiltrating T cells. Amplification of TCR alpha and beta CDR3 regions from RNA used iRepertoire nested multiplex PCR. TCRdb passed the multiplex PCR reads through MiXCR, listing each CDR3 protein once. The table includes approximately 190,000 distinct CDR3 sequences, roughly 32% detected once. The specimen sequenced was glioma tissue, nonneoplastic brain tissue, or PBMCs (not recorded which). Every receptor here comes from a human donor with low-grade glioma or glioblastoma, undergoing nonglioma brain surgery, or in good health (not recorded which).

This clonotype was recorded a few times. This chain links TRBV29-1 with TRBJ1-4; TRBD1 agrees at 7 bases. The V and J ends lost 0 bases and 8 bases, in that order; junction bases with no gene match: 6. The CDR3 is 14 amino acids. Germline V CDR1 and CDR2: SQVTM, ANQGSEA. CDR3 sequence reads: CSVEDHAGGEKLFF. The CDR3 nucleotides are TGCAGCGTTGAAGATCATGCAGGGGGGGAAAAACTGTTTTTT.

The chain combines TRBV12-3 or TRBV12-4 with TRBJ2-1, with a possible D match to TRBD1 (5 bases). The J call may be faulty, since TRBJ1-2 better matches the DNA end. There are 13 residues in the CDR3. The CDR3 here is CASSQGKSYGYTF. The CDR3 DNA is TGTGCCAGCAGTCAGGGCAAATCCTATGGCTACACCTTC.

In this sample, this clonotype turned up many times. The CDR3 nucleotides are TGCAGTGCTAGAGATGGTGGACTAGCGATAGATACGCAGTATTTT. Protein: CSARDGGLAIDTQYF. The J gene is TRBJ2-3, the V gene TRBV20-1, with TRBD2 matching over 9 bases. The ends lost 0 bases at V and 5 bases at J; junction bases unmatched: 6. The germline CDR1 and CDR2 sequences are DFQATT and SNEGSKA (reference sequence). The CDR3 length is 15 residues.

Remarks on this clonotype: A clone one base away is much larger, so this may be a read error. V gene TRBV29-1 combines with J gene TRBJ2-3, with 8 positions matching TRBD2. Germline V lookup: CDR1 SQVTM, CDR2 ANQGSEA. The CDR3 totals 15 residues. Written as DNA, the CDR3 is TGCAGCGTTGAAGATTACGGGAGGGCCCCAGATGCGCAGTATTTT. Protein product: CSVEDYGRAPDAQYF.

This clonotype was detected only a few times. A much larger clonotype is one base distant, so this may be a read error. This chain connects TRBV27 to TRBJ2-2; D not resolved. Germline CDR1 and CDR2: MNHEY and SMNVEV (reference sequence). V lost 5 bases and J lost 5, with 15 bases in between. The CDR3 length is 15 residues. In DNA form, the CDR3 reads TGTGCCAGCAGTGAACGACGGGCTCGTACCGGGGAGCTGTTTTTT. This codes for CASSERRARTGELFF.

This clonotype was seen just once. A much larger clone is a single base away; this may be a read error. This chain uses TRBV4-1 with TRBJ2-5; 7 nucleotides line up with TRBD1. The length of the CDR3 is 16 residues. CDR1 is MGHRA and CDR2 is YSYEKL in the germline V gene. CDR3 DNA sequence: TGCGCCGGCAGCCGAGACACTGGACAGGCCCAAGAGACCCAGTACTTC. Protein: CAGSRDTGQAQETQYF.

The J gene is TRBJ1-2, the V gene TRBV27; the match to TRBD1 covers 11 bases. This CDR3 comprises 15 residues. Germline-derived CDR1 and CDR2 are MNHEY and SMNVEV (reference sequence). V lost 6 bases, J lost 4 bases, and 7 bases stayed unmatched. The CDR3 nucleotides are TGTGCCAGCAGCCACGGGACAGGGGGTGGCTATGGCTACACCTTC. It specifies CASSHGTGGGYGYTF.

Many counts were recorded for this clonotype. The J gene is TRBJ2-5, the V gene TRBV28, with 10 bases aligning to TRBD1. The CDR3 consists of 14 residues. V lost 10 bases and J lost 2; bases outside the gene matches: 7. Germline loops: CDR1 MDHEN, CDR2 SYDVKM. The CDR3 spells CATSGDRGQETQYF. The CDR3 DNA sequence: TGTGCCACATCCGGGGACAGGGGACAAGAGACCCAGTACTTC.

For this clonotype: Germline and junction disagree at one end, which may indicate a read error. V is TRBV18 and J is TRBJ1-3; D is ambiguous. Germline values: CDR1 KGHSH, CDR2 LQKENI. This CDR3 spans 13 amino acids. The CDR3 DNA follows: TGTGCCGGCTCACCACCTCTCCAAAACACCATATATTTT. Its translation: CAGSPPLQNTIYF. Complete variable domain (other parts from reference TRBV18 and TRBJ1-3): NAGVMQNPRHLVRRRGQEARLRCSPMKGHSHVYWYRQLPEEGLKFMVYLQKENIIDESGMPKERFSAEFPKEGPSILRIQQVVRGDSAAYFCAGSPPLQNTIYFGEGSWLTVV.

There are many counts of this clonotype. This chain uses TRBV27 with TRBJ2-7; tentatively, D is TRBD1 (5 bases). Germline CDR1 is MNHEY and CDR2 is SMNVEV (reference sequence). CDR3 length: 14 residues. Trimming pared 5 bases from V and 3 bases from J, leaving 14 bases between. In DNA form, the CDR3 reads TGTGCCAGCAGTGGTTGGGGCCCCATCTACGAGCAGTACTTC. This encodes CASSGWGPIYEQYF.

This clonotype was counted only a few times. The chain combines TRBV14 with TRBJ2-7; TRBD1 matches 10 bases. Germline values: CDR1 SGHDN, CDR2 FVKESK. This CDR3 spans 14 amino acids. J lost 6 bases, V lost 4 bases, and 6 bases had no gene match. Written as DNA, the CDR3 is TGTGCCAGCAGCCCGGGACAGGGGTGGCGCGAGCAGTACTTC. It translates to CASSPGQGWREQYF.

This clonotype was observed a handful of times. V is TRBV2 and J is TRBJ2-7; 7 bases line up with TRBD2. The junction had 8 bases not matched to a gene; V was cut back by 6 bases and J by 3 bases. Germline values: CDR1 SNHLY, CDR2 FYNNEI. This CDR3 region has 14 residues. The CDR3 here is CASRPGTIGYEQYF. For the CDR3, the DNA is TGTGCCAGCAGGCCCGGGACTATTGGCTACGAGCAGTACTTC.

This chain uses TRBV4-2 with TRBJ2-7; 8 bases are shared with TRBD2. V gave up 1 base and J gave up 7 bases; unmatched junction bases: 18. In germline, CDR1 is LGHNA, CDR2 YNFKEQ. The CDR3 runs 18 residues. CDR3 in DNA: TGTGCCAGCAGCCAAGTCACCCTCCTCGGGAGGGCCGCGAATGAGCAGTACTTC. The encoded protein is CASSQVTLLGRAANEQYF.

The gene calls are TRBV28 and TRBJ1-3; 7 positions agree with TRBD1. J gave up 5 bases and V 6 bases, and 13 bases lay outside the gene matches. The germline V gene encodes CDR1 MDHEN and CDR2 SYDVKM. The CDR3 loop spans 16 amino acids. The CDR3 nucleotides read TGTGCCAGCAGATCCCAACAGGGGCGGTCTCGAAACACCATATATTTT. Translation gives CASRSQQGRSRNTIYF.

Comment on this clonotype: A much larger clone lies a single base off, so this may be a read error. The V call is TRBV5-5, the J call TRBJ2-3; 8 bases agree with TRBD1. Germline V gene sequence: CDR1 SGHKS, CDR2 YYEKEE (reference sequence). This CDR3 has 16 residues. J gave up 0 bases and V 4 bases, and 7 bases lay outside the gene matches. CDR3 bases: TGTGCCAGCAGCCTTGTACAGGGGGGAAGCACAGATACGCAGTATTTT. Protein sequence: CASSLVQGGSTDTQYF.

About this clonotype: This sequence may be a read error, since a much larger clone differs from it by one base. The CDR3 DNA sequence: TGTGCCAGCAGCTTGCCAGGAGGGTCGAACACCGGGGAGCTGCTTTTT. Translated, it gives CASSLPGGSNTGELLF. V is TRBV7-9 and J is TRBJ2-2; TRBD2 is a possible D gene (6 bases). The CDR3 is 16 amino acids. Germline loops: CDR1 SEHNR, CDR2 FQNEAQ (reference sequence).

This clonotype was counted many times. The V and J genes are TRBV6-1 and TRBJ2-7, with 10 bases identical to TRBD2. Germline assignment: CDR1 MNHNS and CDR2 SASEGT. CDR3 length: 17 amino acids. Trimming removed 0 bases from V and 2 bases from J; junction bases left unmatched: 7. As DNA, the CDR3 is TGTGCCAGCAGTGAAGCAGTCAAAGCGGGAGGGACCTACGAGCAGTACTTC. This translates into CASSEAVKAGGTYEQYF.

The chain is built from TRBV19 and TRBJ2-5; D may be TRBD1 or TRBD2 (6 bases each). Per germline, CDR1 LNHDA and CDR2 SQIVND (reference sequence). This CDR3 is 15 amino acids long. V shed 9 bases and J shed 1 base, with 18 bases lying between them. This CDR3 is CASSPNRGPQETQYF. CDR3 nucleotides: TGTGCCAGCTCCCCGAACCGGGGGCCCCAAGAGACCCAGTACTTC.

With regard to this clonotype: A much more abundant neighbour one base away suggests this may be a read error. Since the CDR3 does not end with the conserved phenylalanine or tryptophan, this likely comes from a read error. The chain recombines TRBV7-9 with TRBJ2-1; TRBD2 might be the D (6 bases). The germline V gene has CDR1 SEHNR and CDR2 FQNEAQ (reference sequence). The CDR3 sequence is 15 residues long. V was clipped by 5 bases and J by 0 bases, with 11 bases between them. CDR3 nucleotides: TGTGCCAGCAGCCGGGACTCCTACTCCTACAATGAGCAGTTCCTC. It encodes CASSRDSYSYNEQFL.

The CDR3 region has the DNA TGTGCTAGTGGGCAGACAGGAGTTACCCAGTACTTC. Its protein is CASGQTGVTQYF. The chain links TRBV12-5 to TRBJ2-5; tentatively, D is TRBD1 (6 bases). CDR3 length equals 12 residues. The V and J ends lost 6 bases and 8 bases respectively, with 13 bases between them. Germline lookup yields CDR1 LGHNT and CDR2 FRNRAP.

Only a few counts were recorded for this clonotype. The chain links TRBV2 to TRBJ2-1; tentatively, D is TRBD1 (5 bases). Germline V gene data show CDR1 as SNHLY and CDR2 as FYNNEI. The V and J ends lost 7 bases and 2 bases respectively, with 12 bases between them. The CDR3 totals 14 residues. CDR3 DNA: TGTGCCAGCACCGGCAGGGATCCCTACAATGAGCAGTTCTTC. It is translated as CASTGRDPYNEQFF.

The chain joins TRBV19 to TRBJ2-4, with TRBD1 identical over 8 bases. The CDR3 is 15 amino acids. Germline CDR1 reads LNHDA; CDR2 reads SQIVND (reference sequence). The trim removed 0 bases at V and 7 bases at J, leaving 5 bases unmatched. This chain's CDR3 is CASSIDAGGQNIQYF. The CDR3 nucleotides are TGTGCCAGTAGTATAGACGCAGGGGGCCAGAACATTCAGTACTTC.

In its sample, this clonotype was seen many times. V is TRBV6-1 and J is TRBJ1-5; TRBD1 might be the D (6 bases). Germline loops: CDR1 MNHNS, CDR2 SASEGT. The V end lost 0 bases, the J end lost 6 bases, and 9 bases lay between the germline ends. This CDR3 has 14 residues. The CDR3 sequence is CASSEAAGVQPQHF. CDR3 nucleotide sequence: TGTGCCAGCAGTGAAGCGGCAGGGGTTCAGCCCCAGCATTTT.

This clonotype was observed at least ten times. The chain joins TRBV5-8 to TRBJ1-1, with D unclear. Germline V CDR1 and CDR2: SGHTS, YDEGEE. Trimming pared 0 bases from V and 10 bases from J, leaving 10 bases between. The CDR3 runs 12 residues. CDR3 DNA sequence: TGTGCCAGCAGCTTGGCTAGGTTGGTAGCTTTCTTT. This codes for CASSLARLVAFF.

The table lists this clonotype with many counts. The chain joins TRBV28 to TRBJ1-1, with 7 bases lining up with TRBD1. Germline CDR1 reads MDHEN; CDR2 reads SYDVKM. The CDR3 has 16 amino acids. Trimming took 2 bases from V and 1 from J; bases not matched to a gene: 7. The CDR3 is CASSLILTGRNTEAFF. CDR3 bases: TGTGCCAGCAGTTTAATCCTGACAGGGAGGAACACTGAAGCTTTCTTT. The whole variable domain, filled in from reference TRBV28 and TRBJ1-1, reads DVKVTQSSRYLVKRTGEKVFLECVQDMDHENMFWYRQDPGLGLRLIYFSYDVKMKEKGDIPEGYSVSREKKERFSLILESASTNQTSMYLCASSLILTGRNTEAFFGQGTRLTVV.

The chain recombines TRBV27 with TRBJ1-2; D gene ambiguous. Trimming stripped 5 bases from V and 4 bases from J, with 17 bases between. CDR1 and CDR2 from the germline V gene are MNHEY and SMNVEV (reference sequence). The CDR3 loop spans 15 amino acids. The CDR3 sequence: CASSPPSNSVYGYTF. The CDR3 DNA sequence: TGTGCCAGCAGTCCACCTTCGAACAGCGTCTATGGCTACACCTTC.

As regards this clonotype: A clone one base away is much larger, so this may be a read error. The V call is TRBV5-1, the J call TRBJ1-6; no reliable D call. Trimming removed 2 bases from V and 9 bases from J, with 15 bases in between. The CDR3 spans 15 residues. From germline, CDR1 is SGHRS and CDR2 YFSETQ. The CDR3 loop is CASSFGDTNSSPLHF. In DNA form, the CDR3 reads TGCGCCAGCAGCTTCGGAGACACCAATAGTTCACCCCTCCACTTT.